This entry features one T cell receptor (beta chain) sequence. This CDR3 is also generated by other DNA sequences in the sample. The CDR3 runs 15 residues. CDR1 and CDR2 from the germline V gene are LNHDA and SQIVND (reference sequence). V shed 4 bases, J shed 3 bases, and the junction held 4 bases outside the gene matches. As processed by the authors: Reference gene primer amplification yielded estimated nucleated cell counts. The table came from immunoSEQ multiplex PCR; TCRdb's copy has only in-frame clones and leaves some out. The V and J calls and the clone size are those of that table, but D and trimming were determined from the DNA. The top ten clones hold less than 4% of a sample with about 270,000 clones, approximately 82% of them seen once. This sample was included in a study of blood T cell repertoires in COVID-19. For the study at large: Collection of acute and convalescent COVID-19 samples took place in the United States, Italy and Spain. The analysed material was cDNA or gDNA that came from T cells, B-cell-depleted T cells, or PBMCs.

The material sequenced was peripheral blood. V gene TRBV19 combines with J gene TRBJ1-4; 8 bases line up with TRBD1. This TCR derives from a woman aged 18-30 years with acute or convalescent COVID-19. The CDR3 DNA sequence: TGTGCCAGTAGTAGAGGGACAGGCGCTAATGAAAAACTGTTTTTT. This gives the protein CASSRGTGANEKLFF.